The 14 T cell receptor beta chains below all came from one sample that was sequenced in a study of blood T cell repertoires in COVID-19. Generated by immunoSEQ multiplex PCR, the TCRdb table keeps only in-frame clones and is missing some. The sample shows about 300,000 clones, about nine tenths of them seen only once. Sequenced sample: peripheral blood. Source of these receptors: a woman between 25 and 40 years old with COVID-19, enrolled during active disease.

This chain links TRBV4-3 with TRBJ2-7; D not certain. The CDR3 runs 14 residues. The V end lost 1 base, the J end lost 1 base, and 8 bases lay between the germline ends. CDR1 is LGHNA, CDR2 YSLEER, per germline. The CDR3 reads CASSQGTTSYEQYF. Written as DNA, the CDR3 is TGCGCCAGCAGCCAAGGAACGACTTCCTACGAGCAGTACTTC.

The chain joins TRBV14 to TRBJ2-1; TRBD2 matches at 7 bases. The CDR3 loop spans 15 amino acids. Trimming took 1 base from V and 3 from J; bases not matched to a gene: 3. CDR1 is SGHDN, CDR2 FVKESK, per germline. CDR3 nucleotide sequence: TGTGCCAGCAGCCAAGGCTCTAGCGGCTACAATGAGCAGTTCTTC. Its protein is CASSQGSSGYNEQFF. Variable domain in full (rest from reference TRBV14 and TRBJ2-1): EAGVTQFPSHSVIEKGQTVTLRCDPISGHDNLYWYRRVMGKEIKFLLHFVKESKQDESGMPNNRFLAERTGGTYSTLKVQPAELEDSGVYFCASSQGSSGYNEQFFGPGTRLTVL.

The chain has TRBV18 and TRBJ1-6; D perhaps matches TRBD1 (6 bases). In germline, CDR1 is KGHSH, CDR2 LQKENI. Trimming took 0 bases from V and 7 from J, leaving 10 bases between them. There are 15 residues in the CDR3. The chain's CDR3 is CASSPPGQRNSPLHF. The DNA of the CDR3 is TGTGCCAGCTCACCACCCGGACAGAGAAATTCACCCCTCCACTTT.

This clone showed up just once. V gene TRBV6-5 combines with J gene TRBJ2-7; 7 bases agree with TRBD1. Per the germline V gene, CDR1 is MNHEY and CDR2 is SVGAGI. Trimming took 2 bases from V and 4 from J; bases not matched to a gene: 5. CDR3 length equals 14 residues. The CDR3 DNA reads as TGTGCCAGCAGTTACCGTACAGGGGTTTACGAGCAGTACTTC. Its translation is CASSYRTGVYEQYF.

The rearrangement joins TRBV19 to TRBJ1-5, with 8 bases that match TRBD1. Per the germline V gene, CDR1 is LNHDA and CDR2 is SQIVND (reference sequence). The CDR3 length is 15 residues. After removal of 9 bases from V and 6 bases from J, the junction contained 13 bases not matched to a gene. The CDR3 reads CASRTSDRASQPQHF. The CDR3 DNA sequence: TGTGCCAGCCGGACCTCGGACAGGGCCAGTCAGCCCCAGCATTTT.

V is TRBV5-5 and J is TRBJ1-5, with D uncertain. The CDR3 runs to 17 residues. V lost 0 bases, J lost 0 bases, and 13 bases lay in between. Germline V gene sequence: CDR1 SGHKS, CDR2 YYEKEE (reference sequence). The CDR3 protein is CASSLVASAHSNQPQHF. CDR3 nucleotide sequence: TGTGCCAGCAGCTTGGTTGCCAGTGCACATAGCAATCAGCCCCAGCATTTT. Variable domain in full (rest from reference TRBV5-5 and TRBJ1-5): DAGVTQSPTHLIKTRGQQVTLRCSPISGHKSVSWYQQVLGQGPQFIFQYYEKEERGRGNFPDRFSARQFPNYSSELNVNALLLGDSALYLCASSLVASAHSNQPQHFGDGTRLSIL.

The chain joins TRBV5-4 to TRBJ1-1; 7 nucleotides agree with TRBD1. This CDR3 has 15 amino acids. The junction had 6 bases not matched to a gene; V was cut back by 0 bases and J by 4 bases. Germline lookup yields CDR1 SGHNT and CDR2 YYREEE (reference sequence). CDR3 in amino acids: CASSLDRGRGTEAFF. As DNA, the CDR3 is TGTGCCAGCAGCTTGGACAGGGGACGAGGCACTGAAGCTTTCTTT. Variable domain in full (rest from reference TRBV5-4 and TRBJ1-1): ETGVTQSPTHLIKTRGQQVTLRCSSQSGHNTVSWYQQALGQGPQFIFQYYREEENGRGNFPPRFSGLQFPNYSSELNVNALELDDSALYLCASSLDRGRGTEAFFGQGTRLTVV.

This clone has more than one count but fewer than ten. The chain recombines TRBV6-1 with TRBJ1-2; D is perhaps TRBD1 (5 bases). CDR1 is MNHNS, CDR2 SASEGT, per germline. Trimming shortened V by 2 bases and J by 7 bases, and 17 bases separated the two germline ends. This CDR3 region has 15 residues. In DNA form, the CDR3 reads TGTGCCAGCAGTGAAAGGATGGGGACTAGCGGTGGCTACACCTTC. Residues: CASSERMGTSGGYTF.

The chain combines TRBV28 with TRBJ1-1, with 11 bases identical to TRBD1. This CDR3 is 12 amino acids long. V dropped 5 bases and J dropped 11; count of bases not matched to a gene: 4. Per the germline V gene, CDR1 is MDHEN and CDR2 is SYDVKM. CDR3 nucleotide sequence: TGTGCCAGCAGTGGACAGGGGGCGGGGGCTTTCTTT. Translated, it gives CASSGQGAGAFF. Based on the CDR3 plus reference TRBV28 and TRBJ1-1, the full variable domain is DVKVTQSSRYLVKRTGEKVFLECVQDMDHENMFWYRQDPGLGLRLIYFSYDVKMKEKGDIPEGYSVSREKKERFSLILESASTNQTSMYLCASSGQGAGAFFGQGTRLTVV.

The chain uses TRBV6-6 and TRBJ2-5; a weak D match, TRBD2 (5 bases). The germline gives CDR1 MNHNY, CDR2 SVGAGI (reference sequence). The ends were cut back, 11 bases at V and 5 bases at J, with 21 bases in the middle. The CDR3 contains 14 residues. Here the CDR3 reads CAVSENPRGETQYF. CDR3 nucleotides: TGTGCCGTCAGCGAGAACCCCCGCGGGGAGACCCAGTACTTC.

This chain connects TRBV28 to TRBJ1-2; the match to TRBD1 covers 10 bases. CDR3 size: 15 residues. Trimming took 5 bases from V and 8 from J; bases not matched to a gene: 11. CDR1 and CDR2 (germline): MDHEN, SYDVKM. This chain's CDR3 is CASSPDRGGGKGYTF. The CDR3 DNA reads as TGTGCCAGCAGTCCGGACAGGGGGGGAGGGAAGGGCTACACCTTC.

The chain employs TRBV4-1 and TRBJ1-6, with D hard to call. Looked up from germline, CDR1 is MGHRA and CDR2 is YSYEKL. V was trimmed by 1 base and J by 8 bases, leaving 12 bases between them. The CDR3 runs 15 residues. CDR3 residues: CASSQGPQADSPLHF. As DNA, the CDR3 is TGCGCCAGCAGCCAAGGACCCCAGGCCGATTCACCCCTCCACTTT.

The chain links TRBV7-2 to TRBJ2-1, with D possibly matching TRBD1 (5 bases). Germline loops: CDR1 SGHTA, CDR2 FQGNSA. V lost 6 bases and J lost 5, with 11 bases in between. CDR3 length: 13 residues. The CDR3 DNA follows: TGTGCCAGCAGACAGGCCCTAAACAATGAGCAGTTCTTC. Residues: CASRQALNNEQFF.

The chain uses TRBV9 and TRBJ1-1; no definite D call. CDR3 length equals 12 residues. CDR1 is SGDLS, CDR2 YYNGEE, per germline. The ends were cut back, 3 bases at V and 3 bases at J, with 6 bases in the middle. The CDR3 sequence is CASSAEYTEAFF. DNA of the CDR3: TGTGCCAGCAGCGCAGAATACACTGAAGCTTTCTTT.